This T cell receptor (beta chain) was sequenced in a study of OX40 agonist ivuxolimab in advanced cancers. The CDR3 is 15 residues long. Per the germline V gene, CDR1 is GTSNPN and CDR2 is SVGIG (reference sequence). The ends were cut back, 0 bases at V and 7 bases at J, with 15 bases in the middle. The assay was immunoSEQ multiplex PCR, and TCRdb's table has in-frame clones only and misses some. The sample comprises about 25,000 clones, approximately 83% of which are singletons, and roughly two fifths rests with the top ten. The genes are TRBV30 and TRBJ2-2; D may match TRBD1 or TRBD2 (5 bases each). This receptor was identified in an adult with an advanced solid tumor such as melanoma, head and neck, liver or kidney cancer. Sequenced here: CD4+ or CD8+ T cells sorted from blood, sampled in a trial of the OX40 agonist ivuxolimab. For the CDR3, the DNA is TGTGCCTGGAGTGTACGGGCAGGGACGGGCGGGGAGCTGTTTTTT. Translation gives CAWSVRAGTGGELFF.